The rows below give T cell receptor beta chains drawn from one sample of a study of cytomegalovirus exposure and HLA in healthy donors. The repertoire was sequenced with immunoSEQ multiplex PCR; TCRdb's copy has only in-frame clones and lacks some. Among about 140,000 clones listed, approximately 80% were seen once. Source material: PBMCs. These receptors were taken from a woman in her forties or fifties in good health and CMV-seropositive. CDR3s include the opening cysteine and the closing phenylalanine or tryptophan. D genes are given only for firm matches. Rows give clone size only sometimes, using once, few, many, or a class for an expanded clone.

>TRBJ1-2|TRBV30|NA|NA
CAWKHGVNYGYTF
TGTGCCTGGAAGCACGGGGTGAACTATGGCTACACCTTC
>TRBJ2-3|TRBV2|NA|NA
CASSSQGSQDTQYF
TGTGCCAGCTCATCCCAGGGGAGTCAAGATACGCAGTATTTT
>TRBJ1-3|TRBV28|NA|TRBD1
CASSFQRDRVNTIYF
TGTGCCAGCAGTTTCCAGCGGGACAGGGTAAACACCATATATTTT
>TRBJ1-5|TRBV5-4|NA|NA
CASSQNTGPNQPQHF
TGTGCCAGCAGCCAGAACACAGGTCCTAATCAGCCCCAGCATTTT
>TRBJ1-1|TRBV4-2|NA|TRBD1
CASSQGGLDRGRTEAFF
TGTGCCAGCAGCCAAGGCGGCCTGGACAGGGGACGTACTGAAGCTTTCTTT
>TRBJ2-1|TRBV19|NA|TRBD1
CASKQGANEQFF
TGTGCCAGTAAGCAGGGGGCTAATGAGCAGTTCTTC
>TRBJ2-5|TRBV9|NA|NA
CASSVGGGHFPQYF
TGTGCCAGCAGCGTAGGGGGGGGCCACTTCCCCCAGTACTTC
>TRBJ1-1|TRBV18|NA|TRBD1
CASSASGTENTEAFF
TGTGCCAGCTCAGCGTCCGGGACAGAGAACACTGAAGCTTTCTTT
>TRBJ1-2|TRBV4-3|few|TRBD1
CASSQSTGDRAYTF
TGCGCCAGCAGCCAATCAACCGGCGACAGGGCGTACACCTTC
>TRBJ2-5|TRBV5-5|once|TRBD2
CASSAGGGAGETQYF
TGTGCCAGCAGCGCAGGCGGGGGGGCTGGGGAGACCCAGTACTTC
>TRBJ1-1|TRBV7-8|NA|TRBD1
CASKSIWGQGDTEAFF
TGTGCCAGCAAATCAATCTGGGGGCAGGGGGACACTGAAGCTTTCTTT
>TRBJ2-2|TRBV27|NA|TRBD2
CASSPGLAGVTGELFF
TGTGCCAGCAGCCCCGGACTAGCGGGGGTAACCGGGGAGCTGTTTTTT
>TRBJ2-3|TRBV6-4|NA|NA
CASSVSGSSADTQYF
TGTGCCAGCAGTGTGTCGGGGAGTAGCGCAGATACGCAGTATTTT
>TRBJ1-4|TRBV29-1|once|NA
CSVLTVSYEKLFF
TGCAGCGTGCTGACAGTTTCGTACGAAAAACTGTTTTTT
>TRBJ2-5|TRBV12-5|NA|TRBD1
CASATGGRVETQYF
TGTGCTAGTGCGACAGGGGGCAGGGTAGAGACCCAGTACTTC
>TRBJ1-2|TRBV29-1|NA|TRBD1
CSVAEGARVGYTF
TGCAGCGTTGCCGAGGGGGCTCGGGTAGGCTACACCTTC
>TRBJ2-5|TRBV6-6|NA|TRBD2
CASSYVAGEETQYF
TGTGCCAGCAGTTACGTAGCGGGGGAAGAGACCCAGTACTTC
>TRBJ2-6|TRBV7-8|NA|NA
CASSRSTGANVLTF
TGTGCCAGCAGTCGTAGCACTGGGGCCAACGTCCTGACTTTC
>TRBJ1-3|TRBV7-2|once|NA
CASSSSPGNTIYF
TGTGCCAGCAGCTCGTCTCCAGGGAACACCATATATTTT
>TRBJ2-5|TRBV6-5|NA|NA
CASSRGVQETQYF
TGTGCCAGCAGTCGCGGGGTCCAAGAGACCCAGTACTTC
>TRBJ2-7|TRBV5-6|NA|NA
CASSVSYEQYF
TGTGCCAGCAGCGTATCCTACGAGCAGTACTTC
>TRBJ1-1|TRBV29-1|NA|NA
CSVERQRNMNTEAFF
TGCAGCGTTGAAAGACAGAGGAACATGAACACTGAAGCTTTCTTT
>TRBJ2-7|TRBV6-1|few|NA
CASSEQTLQGQYF
TGTGCCAGCAGTGAACAAACCCTCCAGGGGCAGTACTTC
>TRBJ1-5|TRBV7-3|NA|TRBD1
CASSLTVTGLFQPQHF
TGTGCCAGCAGCTTAACGGTGACAGGGTTATTTCAGCCCCAGCATTTT
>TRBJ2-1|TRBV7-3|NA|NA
CASSTLGANEQFF
TGTGCCAGCAGTACCCTAGGAGCCAATGAGCAGTTCTTC
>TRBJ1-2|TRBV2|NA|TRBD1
CASSTGGGYTF
TGTGCCAGCAGTACAGGGGGTGGCTACACCTTC
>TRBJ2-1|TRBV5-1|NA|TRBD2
CASSLGGGGEQFF
TGCGCCAGCAGCTTGGGTGGGGGGGGTGAGCAGTTCTTC
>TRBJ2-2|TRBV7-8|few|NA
CASSLDSANTGELFF
TGTGCCAGCAGCTTGGACTCTGCGAACACCGGGGAGCTGTTTTTT
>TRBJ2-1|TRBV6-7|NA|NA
CASSYRVGWACDNEQFF
TGTGCCAGCAGTTACCGCGTTGGCTGGGCCTGTGACAATGAGCAGTTCTTC
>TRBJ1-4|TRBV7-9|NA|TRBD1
CASSKGQGNEKLFF
TGTGCCAGCAGCAAAGGACAGGGGAATGAAAAACTGTTTTTT
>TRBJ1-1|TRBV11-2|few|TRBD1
CASSPGRGGGNTEAFF
TGTGCCAGCAGCCCCGGTAGAGGGGGCGGGAACACTGAAGCTTTCTTT
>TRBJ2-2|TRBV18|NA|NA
CASSLILTGKLFF
TGTGCCAGCTCACTTATCCTCACCGGGAAGCTGTTTTTT
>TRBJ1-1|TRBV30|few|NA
CAWSVVRGTEAFF
TGTGCCTGGAGTGTTGTCAGGGGCACTGAAGCTTTCTTT
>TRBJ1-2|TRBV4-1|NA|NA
CASSHLTTDNYGYTF
TGCGCCAGCAGCCACCTAACGACAGATAACTATGGCTACACCTTC
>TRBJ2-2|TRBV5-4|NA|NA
CASSLDKNTGELFF
TGTGCCAGCAGCTTGGACAAGAACACCGGGGAGCTGTTTTTT
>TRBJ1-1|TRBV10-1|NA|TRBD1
CQRGQGEWVNTEAFF
TGCCAGAGGGGACAGGGCGAATGGGTAAACACTGAAGCTTTCTTT
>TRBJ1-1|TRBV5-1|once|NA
CASSLDRARNTEAFF
TGCGCCAGCAGCTTGGACAGGGCACGGAACACTGAAGCTTTCTTT
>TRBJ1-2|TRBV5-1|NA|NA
CASSWATEPPNYGYTF
TGCGCCAGCAGCTGGGCGACAGAGCCGCCTAACTATGGCTACACCTTC
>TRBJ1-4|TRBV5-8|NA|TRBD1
CATTPRDREKLFF
TGTGCCACCACCCCCAGGGACAGGGAAAAACTGTTTTTT
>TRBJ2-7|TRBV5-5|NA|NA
CASSLTGTSGEQYF
TGTGCCAGCAGCTTGACCGGGACAAGTGGGGAGCAGTACTTC
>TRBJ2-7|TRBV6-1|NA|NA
CASSPGQGSYEQYF
TGTGCCAGTTCTCCGGGACAAGGCTCCTACGAGCAGTACTTC
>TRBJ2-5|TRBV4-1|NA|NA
CASSPGAVQETQYF
TGCGCCAGCAGCCCCGGAGCCGTGCAAGAGACCCAGTACTTC
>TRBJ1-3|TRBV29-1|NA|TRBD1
CSAHGYRGSGNTIYF
TGCAGCGCACATGGATACAGGGGCTCTGGAAACACCATATATTTT
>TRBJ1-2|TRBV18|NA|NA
CASSPGGRGYGYTF
TGTGCCAGCTCACCAGGGGGCAGGGGCTATGGCTACACCTTC
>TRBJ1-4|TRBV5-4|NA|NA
CASSLSGIDEKLFF
TGTGCCAGCAGCTTGTCCGGGATTGATGAAAAACTGTTTTTT
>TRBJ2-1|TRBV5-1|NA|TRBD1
CASSYLQGSGVEQFF
TGCGCCAGCAGCTATCTACAGGGGTCCGGAGTGGAGCAGTTCTTC
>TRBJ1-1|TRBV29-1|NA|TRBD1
CSVGTGAYTEAFF
TGCAGCGTTGGGACAGGGGCTTACACTGAAGCTTTCTTT
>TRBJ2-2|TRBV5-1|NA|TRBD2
CASSRGGYGDTGELFF
TGCGCCAGCAGCCGGGGAGGGTACGGAGACACCGGGGAGCTGTTTTTT
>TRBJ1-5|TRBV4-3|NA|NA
CASSQDSGGNQPQHF
TGCGCCAGCAGCCAAGATTCAGGGGGCAATCAGCCCCAGCATTTT
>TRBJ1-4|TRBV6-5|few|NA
CASRPGGNEKLFF
TGTGCCAGCAGGCCTGGGGGGAACGAAAAACTGTTTTTT
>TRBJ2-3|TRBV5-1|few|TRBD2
CASSSGGSTDTQYF
TGCGCCAGCAGCTCCGGGGGGAGCACAGATACGCAGTATTTT
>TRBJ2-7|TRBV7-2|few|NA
CASSLEAEYEQYF
TGTGCCAGCAGCTTAGAGGCGGAATACGAGCAGTACTTC
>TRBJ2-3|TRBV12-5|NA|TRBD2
CASGLYLAGLETDTQYF
TGTGCTAGTGGTTTGTACCTAGCGGGGCTTGAAACAGATACGCAGTATTTT
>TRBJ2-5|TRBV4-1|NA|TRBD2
CASSKGLAGQETQYF
TGCGCCAGCAGCAAAGGACTAGCGGGGCAGGAGACCCAGTACTTC
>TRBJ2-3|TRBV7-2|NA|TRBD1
CASSLENRGPDTQYF
TGTGCCAGCAGCTTAGAAAACAGGGGTCCAGATACGCAGTATTTT
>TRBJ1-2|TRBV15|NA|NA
CATSGRGEGYTF
TGTGCCACCAGCGGGAGAGGTGAGGGCTACACCTTC
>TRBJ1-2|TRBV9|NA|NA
CASSVVSSSNYGYTF
TGTGCCAGCAGCGTAGTTAGCAGTTCTAACTATGGCTACACCTTC
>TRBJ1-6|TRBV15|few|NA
CATSRSQGSSPLHF
TGTGCCACCAGCAGGTCCCAGGGATCTTCACCCCTCCACTTT
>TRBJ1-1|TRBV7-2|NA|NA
CASSFGQRGLNTEAFF
TGTGCCAGCAGCTTCGGACAAAGGGGGTTGAACACTGAAGCTTTCTTT